Listed here are 19 T cell receptor beta chains from one sample, sequenced in a study of T-cell memory formation after mild COVID-19. Via MiXCR, TCRdb re-called the 5' RACE reads, giving one row per CDR3 protein. The repertoire holds under 450,000 distinct CDR3 sequences, with around an eighth as singletons. Sequencing used PBMCs or a T cell subset sorted from them (not recorded which). The source is a man aged 18 to 30 who had mild COVID-19 (a few samples of this study predate the infection). Cell type and time point are not known.

This rearrangement joins TRBV28 to TRBJ2-6; 8 nucleotides match TRBD1. Germline V gene data show CDR1 as MDHEN and CDR2 as SYDVKM. V was clipped by 4 bases and J by 3 bases; unmatched bases: 5. The CDR3 loop spans 16 amino acids. The CDR3 DNA reads as TGTGCCAGCAGTTCGACAGGGGCGGATGGGGCCAACGTCCTGACTTTC. Amino acid sequence: CASSSTGADGANVLTF.

The gene calls are TRBV3-1 and TRBJ1-1; a weak D match, TRBD1 (5 bases). V was pared by 5 bases and J by 4 bases, with 17 bases between. The CDR3 covers 15 residues. CDR1 is LGHDT, CDR2 YNNKEL, per germline (reference sequence). CDR3 in DNA: TGTGCCAGCAGCACACCCTTAACAGGATCCACTGAAGCTTTCTTT. Translating gives CASSTPLTGSTEAFF.

J is TRBJ2-7 and V is TRBV7-9, with D perhaps TRBD2 (5 bases). Germline V gives CDR1 SEHNR, CDR2 FQNEAQ (reference sequence). This CDR3 has 13 amino acids. V was trimmed by 6 bases and J by 2 bases, leaving 11 bases between them. Here the CDR3 reads CASRPGGAYEQYF. The CDR3 bases are TGTGCCAGCAGGCCCGGAGGAGCCTACGAGCAGTACTTC.

This clonotype was recorded a few times. The chain links TRBV11-2 to TRBJ2-7, with D tentatively TRBD1 (5 bases). Per germline, CDR1 SGHAT and CDR2 FQNNGV. V was shortened by 8 bases and J by 0 bases, with 11 bases between the two germline ends. The CDR3 consists of 13 residues. CDR3 bases: TGTGCCAGCGGCAGACAGAGCTCCTACGAGCAGTACGTC. This translates into CASGRQSSYEQYV.

V and J are TRBV6-1 and TRBJ1-5; perhaps TRBD1 as D (6 bases). Trimming cost V 1 base and J 1 base, with 8 bases left between them. CDR1 and CDR2 from the germline V gene are MNHNS and SASEGT. There are 15 residues in the CDR3. CDR3 protein: CASSEEGGSNQPQHF. In DNA form, the CDR3 reads TGTGCCAGCAGTGAAGAGGGGGGGAGCAATCAGCCCCAGCATTTT.

This clonotype has just a few counts. The chain joins TRBV12-5 to TRBJ2-5; 12 nucleotides line up with TRBD1. Germline V gene lookup returns CDR1 LGHNT and CDR2 FRNRAP. V was pared by 7 bases and J by 5 bases, with 8 bases of the junction left unmatched. The CDR3 sequence is 15 residues long. CDR3 coding DNA: TGTGCTAGTGCTACCGGGACAGGGGGCTGGGAGACCCAGTACTTC. Translation: CASATGTGGWETQYF.

CDR3 region: CASSLPLDKTSYNEQFF. The CDR3 bases are TGTGCCAGCAGCTTACCCCTTGACAAGACCTCCTACAATGAGCAGTTCTTC. The genes are TRBV11-2 and TRBJ2-1; D gene unclear. Germline V gene sequence: CDR1 SGHAT, CDR2 FQNNGV. CDR3 size: 17 residues. Trimming pared 2 bases from V and 0 bases from J, leaving 14 bases between.

The gene calls are TRBV4-1 and TRBJ2-7, with D maybe TRBD1 (6 bases). The V end lost 0 bases, the J end lost 3 bases, and 12 bases lay between the germline ends. Germline V gene lookup returns CDR1 MGHRA and CDR2 YSYEKL. The CDR3 covers 15 residues. CDR3 in amino acids: CASSQDPTGNYEQYF. The CDR3 DNA reads as TGCGCCAGCAGCCAAGATCCTACAGGGAACTACGAGCAGTACTTC.

This clonotype was picked up a small number of times. The genes are TRBV3-1 and TRBJ1-2; possibly TRBD1 for D (5 bases). V lost 0 bases to trimming and J lost 3 bases, with 8 bases between them. The CDR3 loop spans 14 amino acids. Germline CDR1 LGHDT, CDR2 YNNKEL (reference sequence). The CDR3 DNA reads TGTGCCAGCAGCCAAGATCGACAGTACTATGGCTACACCTTC. This sequence encodes CASSQDRQYYGYTF. The entire variable domain, with the rest obtained from reference TRBV3-1 and TRBJ1-2, is as follows: DTAVSQTPKYLVTQMGNDKSIKCEQNLGHDTMYWYKQDSKKFLKIMFSYNNKELIINETVPNRFSPKSPDKAHLNLHINSLELGDSAVYFCASSQDRQYYGYTFGSGTRLTVV.

This clonotype was seen only a few times. This sequence joins TRBV5-1 and TRBJ2-1; TRBD1 is a possible D gene (6 bases). CDR1 and CDR2 from the germline V gene are SGHRS and YFSETQ. The CDR3 sequence is 14 residues long. The ends were cut back, 0 bases at V and 8 bases at J, with 12 bases in the middle. The CDR3, as DNA: TGCGCCAGCAGCTTGGGCTGGACAGCGGATGAGCAGTTCTTC. This encodes CASSLGWTADEQFF.

Many counts were recorded for this clonotype. The V call is TRBV5-1, the J call TRBJ2-5; 9 bases are a match to TRBD2. There are 16 residues in the CDR3. V lost 4 bases, J lost 3 bases, and 10 bases stayed unmatched. Germline assignment: CDR1 SGHRS and CDR2 YFSETQ. DNA of the CDR3: TGCGCCAGCAGCCGAATCTCTAGCGGGATGGAAGAGACCCAGTACTTC. Its translation is CASSRISSGMEETQYF.

This clonotype was seen more than once but under ten times. The chain joins TRBV7-2 to TRBJ2-7; the D gene is possibly TRBD2 (7 bases). This CDR3 comprises 18 residues. V shed 6 bases and J shed 6 bases, with 30 bases lying between them. Germline V gene data show CDR1 as SGHTA and CDR2 as FQGNSA. The CDR3 DNA sequence: TGTGCCAGCAGGGTAGGGGCGTGGGGGGGCCTCCGGGAGTCCGAGCAGTACTTC. Its protein is CASRVGAWGGLRESEQYF.

This chain uses TRBV9 with TRBJ2-4; the D gene could be TRBD1 or TRBD2 (5 bases each). The V end was cut by 0 bases, the J end by 6 bases, with 13 bases between. The germline CDR1 and CDR2 sequences are SGDLS and YYNGEE. CDR3 size: 15 residues. The CDR3 loop is CASSVGGVSGNIQYF. DNA for the CDR3: TGTGCCAGCAGCGTAGGAGGGGTTTCGGGAAACATTCAGTACTTC.

Only a few counts were recorded for this clonotype. In nucleotides, the CDR3 is TGCAGCGTTGGTGGCCAGGGCCAGGGCCAGCCCCAGCATTTT. Translation: CSVGGQGQGQPQHF. The chain links TRBV29-1 to TRBJ1-5, with D maybe TRBD1 (5 bases). This CDR3 has 14 amino acids. The germline V gene has CDR1 SQVTM and CDR2 ANQGSEA. Trimming cost V 4 bases and J 7 bases, with 17 bases left between them.

V gene TRBV5-1 combines with J gene TRBJ2-3; D tentatively fits TRBD1 or TRBD2 (5 bases each). Looked up from germline, CDR1 is SGHRS and CDR2 is YFSETQ. CDR3 length: 15 residues. V lost 0 bases, J lost 2 bases, and 10 bases lay in between. CDR3 nucleotide sequence: TGCGCCAGCAGCTTGGGTGACGGGGCCACAGATACGCAGTATTTT. Its protein is CASSLGDGATDTQYF.

This clonotype was recorded many times. This rearrangement joins TRBV6-2 or TRBV6-3 to TRBJ2-3; D is uncertain. V lost 0 bases and J lost 7, with 2 bases in between. CDR3 size: 11 residues. From germline, CDR1 is MNHEY and CDR2 SVGEGT. The CDR3 nucleotides read TGTGCCAGCAGTTACTCCTATACGCAGTATTTT. Its translation is CASSYSYTQYF.

In DNA form, the CDR3 reads TGTGCCAGCGGCGAAGGGACAAAAGAGACCCAGTACTTC. This codes for CASGEGTKETQYF. The V and J genes are TRBV28 and TRBJ2-5; D is perhaps TRBD1 (6 bases). Trimming pared 8 bases from V and 3 bases from J, leaving 13 bases between. CDR1 and CDR2 (germline): MDHEN, SYDVKM. The length of the CDR3 is 13 residues.

As for this clonotype: The junction shows a germline mismatch at one end, possibly a read error. This rearrangement joins TRBV4-1 to TRBJ1-5; weak D call: TRBD1 (6 bases). This CDR3 comprises 16 residues. CDR1 is MGHRA, CDR2 YSYEKL, per germline. CDR3 nucleotide sequence: TGCGCCAGCAGCCAAGAAGGGTCGGGGGGCAATCAGCACCAGCATTTT. This translates into CASSQEGSGGNQHQHF.

This clonotype has ten or more counts. The CDR3 loop is CSVQRGAERTDTQYF. CDR3 bases: TGCAGCGTCCAGCGGGGGGCCGAAAGAACAGATACGCAGTATTTT. The rearrangement joins TRBV29-1 to TRBJ2-3; TRBD2 matches at 9 bases. The CDR3 extends over 15 amino acids. V trimming: 6 bases; J trimming: 3 bases; junction bases outside the gene matches: 10. The germline V gene has CDR1 SQVTM and CDR2 ANQGSEA.